These T cell receptor beta chains were read from a single sample in a study of CD8+CD57+ T cells in acquired aplastic anemia. TCRdb passed the reads through MiXCR, listing each CDR3 protein once. The top ten clones hold about an eighth of a sample with 150,000 to 200,000 distinct CDR3 sequences, about 44% of them seen once. The sample was sorted CD4+, CD8+, or CD8+CD57+ T cells (not recorded which) from PBMCs. The source of these receptors is a human donor with aplastic anemia. Both conserved end residues are part of each CDR3. The order of the fields is clone size, V gene, D gene, J gene, CDR3 protein, CDR3 DNA. D genes are given only for firm matches. Only some rows state a clone size, as once, few, many or a class for expanded clones.

NA	TRBV29-1	TRBD2	TRBJ2-3	CSVEGAGGPDTQYF	TGCAGCGTTGAAGGCGCGGGAGGGCCAGATACGCAGTATTTT
many	TRBV6-2/TRBV6-3	NA	TRBJ1-3	CASIGRGGNTIYF	TGTGCCAGCATCGGACGAGGGGGAAACACCATATATTTT
NA	TRBV7-8	NA	TRBJ1-2	CASSLRVYPTPLYGYTF	TGTGCCAGCAGCTTAAGGGTCTACCCCACCCCCCTCTATGGCTACACCTTC
NA	TRBV24-1	TRBD2	TRBJ2-5	CATSIAGGSETQYF	TGTGCCACCAGTATTGCGGGAGGGTCGGAGACCCAGTACTTC
NA	TRBV6-2/TRBV6-3	NA	TRBJ2-5	CASSYLGPGAETQYF	TGTGCCAGCAGTTACTTGGGACCAGGGGCAGAGACCCAGTACTTC
once	TRBV25-1	NA	TRBJ2-7	CASSDVGTWEQYF	TGTGCCAGCAGTGATGTGGGGACATGGGAGCAGTACTTC
many	TRBV7-9	NA	TRBJ2-7	CASSIGGDSSYEQYF	TGTGCCAGCAGCATAGGCGGGGACAGCTCCTACGAGCAGTACTTC
many	TRBV6-5	NA	TRBJ2-7	CASSSSRGRGDYEQYF	TGTGCCAGCAGTTCCTCCCGGGGGAGGGGGGACTACGAGCAGTACTTC
NA	TRBV20-1	TRBD2	TRBJ2-7	CSARDLRLAGSYEQYF	TGCAGTGCTAGAGATTTGAGACTAGCGGGGTCCTACGAGCAGTACTTC
many	TRBV19	NA	TRBJ1-6	CASSTSPQDSSYNSPLHF	TGTGCCAGTAGTACCAGCCCCCAGGACAGCTCCTATAATTCACCCCTCCACTTT
NA	TRBV2	NA	TRBJ2-1	CASSDRTTLNEQFF	TGTGCCAGCAGTGACCGGACTACCCTCAATGAGCAGTTCTTC
many	TRBV25-1	TRBD2	TRBJ2-1	CASSELGTGTTHNEQFF	TGTGCCAGCAGTGAGCTCGGGACCGGGACTACGCACAATGAGCAGTTCTTC
many	TRBV14	NA	TRBJ2-3	CASSQSRGPSTDTQYF	TGTGCCAGCAGCCAATCGCGGGGGCCCAGCACAGATACGCAGTATTTT
many	TRBV5-1	NA	TRBJ1-3	CASSLEGLSGNTIYF	TGCGCCAGCAGCTTGGAAGGCCTCTCTGGAAACACCATATATTTT
NA	TRBV7-9	NA	TRBJ2-5	CASTRAVLETQYF	TGTGCCAGCACGAGGGCCGTCTTGGAGACCCAGTACTTC
NA	TRBV20-1	NA	TRBJ1-1	CSARRANTEAFF	TGCAGTGCACGGAGGGCGAACACTGAAGCTTTCTTT
NA	TRBV29-1	NA	TRBJ1-2	CSVLVSDETYGYTF	TGCAGCGTTCTCGTGAGCGACGAGACCTATGGCTACACCTTC
NA	TRBV7-3	TRBD1	TRBJ1-1	CASSLKQGFGTEAFF	TGTGCCAGCAGCTTAAAACAGGGGTTTGGCACTGAAGCTTTCTTT
NA	TRBV24-1	NA	TRBJ2-5	CATSDPLGDQETQYF	TGTGCCACCAGTGATCCACTCGGGGACCAAGAGACCCAGTACTTC